The 24 T cell receptor beta chains listed next were all sequenced from one sample in a study of shared clonotypes between healthy human individuals. Profiling relied on immunoSEQ multiplex PCR, and the TCRdb table lists in-frame clones only, not all of them. The table shows over a million clones, with about 84% occurring only once. Sequenced sample: memory CD4+ T cells from PBMCs. Subset denoted: CD45RA-negative fraction. The origin of the receptors is a man aged 18 to 29 in good health. Some clones in this sample may be carry-over from other donors' samples.

J is TRBJ2-7 and V is TRBV25-1; TRBD1 matches 10 bases. Trimming at V came to 6 bases and at J to 10 bases, leaving 6 bases not matched to a gene. This CDR3 comprises 12 residues. Per germline, CDR1 MGHDK and CDR2 SYGVNS. CDR3 sequence (DNA): TGTGCCAGCAGGGACAGGGGGGAAGGACAGTACTTC. Amino acids: CASRDRGEGQYF.

The CDR3 region is CASRSGAPGDTEAFF. CDR3 DNA: TGTGCCAGCAGATCCGGGGCCCCCGGAGACACTGAAGCTTTCTTT. This chain links TRBV7-9 with TRBJ1-1; TRBD1 might be the D (5 bases). Trimming pared 6 bases from V and 3 bases from J, leaving 17 bases between. Germline V gene data show CDR1 as SEHNR and CDR2 as FQNEAQ (reference sequence). The CDR3 runs to 15 residues.

The chain has TRBV10-3 and TRBJ2-1; 8 positions agree with TRBD2. Trimming took 6 bases from V and 4 from J; bases not matched to a gene: 14. Germline lookup yields CDR1 ENHRY and CDR2 SYGVKD. The CDR3 contains 17 residues. The CDR3 bases are TGTGCCATCAGACTCGGGGGAAGCGGGAGAGGATACAATGAGCAGTTCTTC. The encoded protein is CAIRLGGSGRGYNEQFF.

V usage is TRBV5-1 and J usage is TRBJ1-4; weak D call: TRBD1 (6 bases). The germline CDR1 and CDR2 sequences are SGHRS and YFSETQ. The V and J ends lost 3 bases and 3 bases respectively, with 15 bases between them. The CDR3 covers 16 residues. DNA for the CDR3: TGCGCCAGCAGCTCGTTCCCGGGGGGCTCTAATGAAAAACTGTTTTTT. This sequence encodes CASSSFPGGSNEKLFF.

The chain recombines TRBV6-1 with TRBJ1-1; TRBD1 agrees at 8 bases. J was trimmed by 6 bases and V by 6 bases; bases with no gene match: 6. CDR1 and CDR2 from the germline V gene are MNHNS and SASEGT. The CDR3 loop spans 13 amino acids. The CDR3 region is CASRLQGGAEAFF. CDR3 DNA sequence: TGTGCCAGCAGGTTACAGGGGGGGGCTGAAGCTTTCTTT.

This chain joins TRBV6-1 and TRBJ2-5; TRBD2 agrees at 11 bases. Germline CDR1 reads MNHNS; CDR2 reads SASEGT. V dropped 1 base and J dropped 4; count of bases not matched to a gene: 5. The CDR3 covers 16 residues. CDR3 region: CASSEGSGRGVETQYF. The CDR3 nucleotides read TGTGCCAGCAGTGAAGGTAGCGGGAGGGGCGTAGAGACCCAGTACTTC.

The chain recombines TRBV6-1 with TRBJ2-5; D may match TRBD1 or TRBD2 (5 bases each). CDR1 and CDR2 (germline): MNHNS, SASEGT. The CDR3 runs 15 residues. V was clipped by 8 bases and J by 5 bases, with 21 bases between them. In DNA, the CDR3 is TGTGCCAGCTCCGGGGCGCGGGTTGGTGGGGAGACCCAGTACTTC. Translation gives CASSGARVGGETQYF.

The chain uses TRBV28 and TRBJ2-4, with D possibly being TRBD2 (7 bases). The CDR3 spans 18 residues. Germline assignment: CDR1 MDHEN and CDR2 SYDVKM. V was pared by 3 bases and J by 6 bases, with 24 bases between. The CDR3 loop is CASSLPGEGGGPGNIQYF. CDR3 nucleotide sequence: TGTGCCAGCAGTTTGCCCGGCGAGGGGGGAGGGCCCGGAAACATTCAGTACTTC.

The V gene is TRBV19, the J gene TRBJ2-5, with D maybe TRBD2 (5 bases). Trimming shortened V by 5 bases and J by 0 bases, and 13 bases separated the two germline ends. Germline CDR1 LNHDA, CDR2 SQIVND (reference sequence). The CDR3 loop spans 15 amino acids. CDR3 amino acids: CASSVSGRYQETQYF. For the CDR3, the DNA is TGTGCCAGTAGTGTAAGCGGACGGTACCAAGAGACCCAGTACTTC.

J is TRBJ2-1 and V is TRBV5-1; 10 nucleotides match TRBD2. The junction had 6 bases not matched to a gene; V was cut back by 2 bases and J by 7 bases. Germline CDR1 and CDR2: SGHRS and YFSETQ. This CDR3 region has 15 residues. The DNA for the CDR3 is TGCGCCAGCAGCTTAGCGGGAGGGTGGGTAAATGAGCAGTTCTTC. It codes for CASSLAGGWVNEQFF.

The V and J genes are TRBV11-1 and TRBJ2-7, with D unclear. Germline CDR1 is SGHAT and CDR2 is FQDESV (reference sequence). This CDR3 is 13 amino acids long. Trimming stripped 5 bases from V and 7 bases from J, with 15 bases between. The DNA for the CDR3 is TGTGCCAGCAGCCCGCGCCCGGCAGAGGAGCAGTACTTC. As protein: CASSPRPAEEQYF.

This clone appeared a few times. V and J are TRBV5-1 and TRBJ1-2, with D tentatively TRBD1 (6 bases). Germline V gene data show CDR1 as SGHRS and CDR2 as YFSETQ. This CDR3 is 16 amino acids long. V dropped 0 bases and J dropped 4 bases, with 16 bases sitting between them. The CDR3 region has the DNA TGCGCCAGCAGCTTGGAACCAGGGGCGAACCCCTATGGCTACACCTTC. Amino acids: CASSLEPGANPYGYTF.

The rearrangement uses TRBV11-2 and TRBJ2-2; 14 bases fit TRBD2. CDR3 length: 18 amino acids. With V trimmed by 1 base and J by 7 bases, 8 bases remained unmatched. Germline loops: CDR1 SGHAT, CDR2 FQNNGV. The CDR3, as DNA: TGTGCCAGCAGCTTAGGGCCGACTAGCGGGAGGGCCGTCGGGGAGCTGTTTTTT. Encoded protein: CASSLGPTSGRAVGELFF.

The chain links TRBV6-1 to TRBJ2-3, with 9 positions matching TRBD2. The germline V gene has CDR1 MNHNS and CDR2 SASEGT. The V gene end was trimmed by 0 bases and the J gene end by 7 bases; junction bases not matched to a gene: 5. This CDR3 contains 15 residues. The CDR3 coding sequence is TGTGCCAGCAGTGAAGCTAGCGGGAGAAAGTATACGCAGTATTTT. It yields the protein CASSEASGRKYTQYF.

Remarks on this clone: With only one base between it and a far larger clone, this is likely a read error. V gene TRBV7-9 combines with J gene TRBJ2-5; D might be TRBD2 (6 bases). Germline CDR1 reads SEHNR; CDR2 reads FQNEAQ (reference sequence). The CDR3 spans 12 residues. The V gene lost 5 bases and the J gene lost 5 bases, with 9 bases spanning the gap. CDR3 protein: CASSPRGETQYF. The CDR3 DNA reads as TGTGCCAGCAGCCCCCGGGGGGAGACCCAGTACTTC.

The CDR3 spells CASSLRTGGIYNEQFF. As DNA, the CDR3 is TGTGCCAGCAGCCTACGGACAGGGGGCATCTACAATGAGCAGTTCTTC. The chain combines TRBV5-6 with TRBJ2-1, with 11 bases identical to TRBD1. Germline V CDR1 and CDR2: SGHDT, YYEEEE. The CDR3 is 16 residues long. The ends lost 4 bases at V and 3 bases at J; junction bases unmatched: 6.

The chain employs TRBV15 and TRBJ2-5; TRBD1 agrees at 8 bases. The germline V gene encodes CDR1 LNHNV and CDR2 YYDKDF (reference sequence). The CDR3 runs 16 residues. V dropped 0 bases and J dropped 4; count of bases not matched to a gene: 7. CDR3 loop: CATSRDFPQGGETQYF. DNA for the CDR3: TGTGCCACCAGCAGAGATTTCCCACAGGGGGGAGAGACCCAGTACTTC.

The genes are TRBV2 and TRBJ2-1; 16 positions agree with TRBD2. Germline CDR1 SNHLY, CDR2 FYNNEI. This CDR3 has 18 amino acids. V lost 6 bases, J lost 6 bases, and 11 bases stayed unmatched. The CDR3, as DNA: TGTGCCAGCAGCTGGGGTCCGGGACTAGCGGGAGGGGGCAATGAGCAGTTCTTC. Amino acids: CASSWGPGLAGGGNEQFF.

The rearrangement links TRBV7-2 to TRBJ2-5; maybe TRBD2 (6 bases). The germline CDR1 and CDR2 sequences are SGHTA and FQGNSA. V was pared by 1 base and J by 2 bases, with 11 bases between. The CDR3 runs 15 residues. The CDR3 DNA reads as TGTGCCAGCAGCTTAGTGCCGGGAGAACAAGAGACCCAGTACTTC. Protein product: CASSLVPGEQETQYF.

This clone showed up just a few times. The chain links TRBV27 to TRBJ2-2, with D possibly TRBD2 on 5 matching bases. The CDR3 has 15 amino acids. Germline values: CDR1 MNHEY, CDR2 SMNVEV (reference sequence). The V end lost 2 bases, the J end lost 4 bases, and 11 bases lay between the germline ends. The CDR3 DNA reads TGTGCCAGCAGTTTAAGAGGGCGGCCCACCGGGGAGCTGTTTTTT. As protein: CASSLRGRPTGELFF.

The V call is TRBV20-1, the J call TRBJ1-3, with D unclear. The CDR3 extends over 11 amino acids. CDR1 and CDR2 (germline): DFQATT, SNEGSKA (reference sequence). V was shortened by 6 bases and J by 8 bases, with 11 bases between the two germline ends. CDR3 bases: TGCAGTGCCCCCCTAAGAGACACCATATATTTT. Its translation: CSAPLRDTIYF.

J is TRBJ2-6 and V is TRBV5-8; TRBD2 matches 10 bases. V lost 4 bases, J lost 3 bases, and 10 bases stayed unmatched. Germline CDR1 is SGHTS and CDR2 is YDEGEE. CDR3 size: 18 residues. The CDR3 loop is CASSIGPGLARGANVLTF. The CDR3 DNA sequence: TGTGCCAGCAGCATCGGGCCGGGACTAGCGCGTGGGGCCAACGTCCTGACTTTC.

The rearrangement uses TRBV11-2 and TRBJ2-7; D might be TRBD2 (6 bases). V lost 5 bases and J 1 base, leaving 12 bases between the germline ends. This CDR3 contains 14 residues. Per germline, CDR1 SGHAT and CDR2 FQNNGV. In nucleotides, the CDR3 is TGTGCCAGCAGCGCGGGGTTGGTTTCCTACGAGCAGTACTTC. Translated: CASSAGLVSYEQYF.

The table lists this clone with many counts. The V call is TRBV2, the J call TRBJ2-1, with D unresolved. Germline V lookup: CDR1 SNHLY, CDR2 FYNNEI. This CDR3 has 11 amino acids. The ends were cut back, 5 bases at V and 11 bases at J, with 10 bases in the middle. Written as DNA, the CDR3 is TGTGCCAGCAGTCCCTCCCCCAAGCAGTTCTTC. Residues: CASSPSPKQFF.